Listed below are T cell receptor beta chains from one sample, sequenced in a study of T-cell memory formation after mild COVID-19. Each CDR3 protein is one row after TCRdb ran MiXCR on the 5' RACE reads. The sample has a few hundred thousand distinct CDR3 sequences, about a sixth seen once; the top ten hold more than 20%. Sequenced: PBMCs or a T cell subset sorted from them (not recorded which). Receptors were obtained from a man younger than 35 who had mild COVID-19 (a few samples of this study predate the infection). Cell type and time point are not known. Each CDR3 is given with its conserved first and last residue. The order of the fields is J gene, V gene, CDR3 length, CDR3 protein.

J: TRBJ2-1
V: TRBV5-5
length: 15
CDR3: CASSLAIDTYNEQFF

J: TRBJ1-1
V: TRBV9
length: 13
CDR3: CASSPLLNTEAFF

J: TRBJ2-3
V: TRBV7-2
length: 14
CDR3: CASSLGAIADTQYF

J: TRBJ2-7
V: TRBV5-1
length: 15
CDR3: CASSSPLDGSYEQYF

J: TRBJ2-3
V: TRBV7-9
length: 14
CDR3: CASSPPGGDLLQYF

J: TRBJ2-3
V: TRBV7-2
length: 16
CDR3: CASSLTWTTRTDTQYF

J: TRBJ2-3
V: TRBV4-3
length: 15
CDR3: CASSQGGEVTDTQYF

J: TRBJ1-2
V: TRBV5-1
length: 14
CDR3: CASSSQASNYGYTF

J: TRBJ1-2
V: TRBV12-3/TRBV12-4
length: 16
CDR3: CASTHGSGPITYGYTF

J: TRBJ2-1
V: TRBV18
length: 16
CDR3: CASSPQTGQGDNEQFF

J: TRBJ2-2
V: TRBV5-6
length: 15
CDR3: CASSPTERNTGELFF

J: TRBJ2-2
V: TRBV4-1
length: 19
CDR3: CASSQEGERVLPGTGELFF

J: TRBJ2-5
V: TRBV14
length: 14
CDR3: CASSRDRLQETQYF

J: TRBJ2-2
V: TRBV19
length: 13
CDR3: CASSDHFTGELFF

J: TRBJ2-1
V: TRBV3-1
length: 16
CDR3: CASSQTPSVLGNEQFF

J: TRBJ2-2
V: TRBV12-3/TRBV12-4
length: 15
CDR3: CASSPTGAGTGELFF

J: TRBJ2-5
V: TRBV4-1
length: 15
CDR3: CASSQDSVVIWTQYF

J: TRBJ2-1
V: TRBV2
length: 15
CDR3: CASRYISGGDNEQFF

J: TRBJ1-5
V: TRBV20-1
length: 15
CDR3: CSARVRGLRNQPQHF

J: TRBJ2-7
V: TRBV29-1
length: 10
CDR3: CSVGTDEQYF

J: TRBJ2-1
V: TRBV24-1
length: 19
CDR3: CATSDLSRKGRGNYNEQFF

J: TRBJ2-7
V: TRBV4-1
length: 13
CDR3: CASSQGSGGEQYF